The following is a T cell receptor (beta chain) sequence with its context. What it binds is not known. Measured with immunoSEQ multiplex PCR; TCRdb has only the in-frame clones, and not every one. The repertoire has tens of thousands of clones, roughly 90% of them found once; the top ten carry over 2.5%. Germline loops: CDR1 SGHRS, CDR2 YFSETQ. V trimming: 0 bases; J trimming: 6 bases; junction bases outside the gene matches: 6. This CDR3 spans 15 amino acids. The sample is drawn from a study of T cells in localized non-small cell lung cancer. Study results and caveats: The study linked higher blood T cell density to longer overall survival. Of the tissues analyzed, uninvolved adjacent lung showed maximal T cell clonality, greater than tumor. Adjacent lung held a median roughly 56 of the top 100 tumor clones.

The chain recombines TRBV5-1 with TRBJ1-5; 7 bases fit TRBD1. The material sequenced was peripheral blood, taken before any cancer treatment. The TCR comes from a female donor over 55 with stage I squamous cell lung carcinoma. The chain's CDR3 is CASSLEGGSIQPQHF. In nucleotides, the CDR3 is TGCGCCAGCAGCTTGGAAGGGGGCTCCATTCAGCCCCAGCATTTT.